The entry below gives a single T cell receptor beta chain sequence along with its context. As yet, its antigen is unknown. This sample stems from a study of radiotherapy plus CTLA-4 blockade in lung cancer. Background on the study: Among all patients, approximately 17% showed objective responses, while roughly 31% had disease control. Study-level results: Early blood T cell clone dynamics, with interferon-beta, were reported to best predict response. Clones derived from tumor TCRs expanded in blood after radiotherapy plus ipilimumab.

Assay used: immunoSEQ multiplex PCR; TCRdb lists only in-frame clones, some missing. This table has 100,000 to 150,000 clones, about 90% appearing once. The V and J ends lost 6 bases and 1 base respectively, with 9 bases between them. Germline V lookup: CDR1 LNHDA, CDR2 SQIVND (reference sequence). CDR3 length equals 13 residues. The sequence was collected from a human donor with non-small cell lung cancer that progressed on radiotherapy plus ipilimumab. This specimen was peripheral blood, taken from a patient treated with radiotherapy plus ipilimumab. This chain connects TRBV19 to TRBJ1-2; D may be TRBD1 (6 bases). This CDR3 reads CASSDRRNYGYTF. CDR3 nucleotide sequence: TGTGCCAGTAGCGACAGGCGTAACTATGGCTACACCTTC.